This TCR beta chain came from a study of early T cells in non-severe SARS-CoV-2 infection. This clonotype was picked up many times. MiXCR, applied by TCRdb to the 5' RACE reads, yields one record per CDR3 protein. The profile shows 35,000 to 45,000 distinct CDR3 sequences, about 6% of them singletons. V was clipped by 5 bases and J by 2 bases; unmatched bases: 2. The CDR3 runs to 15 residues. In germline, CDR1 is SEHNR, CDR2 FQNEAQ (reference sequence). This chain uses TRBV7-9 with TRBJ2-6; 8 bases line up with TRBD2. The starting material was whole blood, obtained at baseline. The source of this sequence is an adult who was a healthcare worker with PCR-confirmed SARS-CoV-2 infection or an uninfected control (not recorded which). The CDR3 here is CASSLSGAGANVLTF. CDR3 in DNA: TGTGCCAGCAGCCTTAGCGGGGCTGGGGCCAACGTCCTGACTTTC. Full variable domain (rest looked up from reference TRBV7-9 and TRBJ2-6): DTGVSQNPRHKITKRGQNVTFRCDPISEHNRLYWYRQTLGQGPEFLTYFQNEAQLEKSRLLSDRFSAERPKGSFSTLEIQRTEQGDSAMYLCASSLSGAGANVLTFGAGSRLTVL.